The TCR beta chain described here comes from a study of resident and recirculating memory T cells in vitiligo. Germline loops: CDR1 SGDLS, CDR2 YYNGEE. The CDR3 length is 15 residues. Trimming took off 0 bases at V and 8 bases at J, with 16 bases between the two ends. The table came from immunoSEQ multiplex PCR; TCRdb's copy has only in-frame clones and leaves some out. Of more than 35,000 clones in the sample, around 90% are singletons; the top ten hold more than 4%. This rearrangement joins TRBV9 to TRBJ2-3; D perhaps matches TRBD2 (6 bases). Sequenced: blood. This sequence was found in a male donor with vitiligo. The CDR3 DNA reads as TGTGCCAGCAGCGTAGGGGGAGCCTTGGGAGGTACGCAGTATTTT. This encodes CASSVGGALGGTQYF.